This TCR beta chain was retrieved from a study of blood T cell repertoires in COVID-19. About the research overall: The study drew acute and convalescent COVID-19 samples from the United States, Italy and Spain. Sources were T cells, B-cell-depleted T cells, or PBMCs; the material itself was cDNA or gDNA.

Unmatched junction bases numbered 6, after V lost 2 bases and J lost 3 bases. Germline assignment: CDR1 MNHEY and CDR2 SVGEGT. The CDR3 extends over 16 amino acids. Per the study methods: Reference gene primers were amplified, and this amplification served to estimate nucleated cell counts. Profiled with immunoSEQ multiplex PCR; TCRdb holds only in-frame clones, not every one. Clonal size and the V and J genes are those of that table, whereas D and trimming came from the DNA. The profile covers 50,000 to 70,000 clones, with 91% appearing a single time and approximately 2.5% taken by the ten largest. Material: peripheral blood. The chain recombines TRBV6-2 or TRBV6-3 with TRBJ2-7; TRBD1 matches 11 bases. The source of this sequence is a man in his sixties with acute or convalescent COVID-19. The CDR3 sequence: CASSYNRDRGNYEQYF. CDR3 DNA: TGTGCCAGCAGTTACAACCGGGACAGGGGGAACTACGAGCAGTACTTC.